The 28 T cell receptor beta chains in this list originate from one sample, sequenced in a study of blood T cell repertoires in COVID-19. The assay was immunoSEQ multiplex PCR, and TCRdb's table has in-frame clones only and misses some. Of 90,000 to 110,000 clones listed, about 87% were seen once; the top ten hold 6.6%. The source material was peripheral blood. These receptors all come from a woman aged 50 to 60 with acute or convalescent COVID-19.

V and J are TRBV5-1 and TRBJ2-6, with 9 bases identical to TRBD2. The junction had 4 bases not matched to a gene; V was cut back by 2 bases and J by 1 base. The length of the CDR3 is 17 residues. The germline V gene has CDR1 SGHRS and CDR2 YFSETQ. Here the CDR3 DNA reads TGCGCCAGCAGCTTCGGCGGGGGGGCTTCTGGGGCCAACGTCCTGACTTTC. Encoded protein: CASSFGGGASGANVLTF.

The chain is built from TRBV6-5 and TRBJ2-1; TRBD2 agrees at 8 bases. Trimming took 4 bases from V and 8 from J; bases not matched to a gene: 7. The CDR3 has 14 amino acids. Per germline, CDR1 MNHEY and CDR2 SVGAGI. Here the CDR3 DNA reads TGTGCCAGCAGTTTCACGGGGGGGGCGGATGAGCAGTTCTTC. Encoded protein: CASSFTGGADEQFF.

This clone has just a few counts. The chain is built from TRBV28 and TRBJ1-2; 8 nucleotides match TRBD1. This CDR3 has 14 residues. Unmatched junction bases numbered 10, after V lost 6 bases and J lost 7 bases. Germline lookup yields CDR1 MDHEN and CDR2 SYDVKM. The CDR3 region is CASSLRDRSSGYTF. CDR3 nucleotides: TGTGCCAGCAGCCTCCGGGACAGGTCGTCTGGCTACACCTTC.

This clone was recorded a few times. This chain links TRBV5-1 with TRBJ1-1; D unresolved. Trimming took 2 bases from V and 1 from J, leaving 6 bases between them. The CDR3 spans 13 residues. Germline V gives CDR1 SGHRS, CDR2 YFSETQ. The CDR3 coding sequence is TGCGCCAGCAGCTTCCAACAGAACACTGAAGCTTTCTTT. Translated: CASSFQQNTEAFF.

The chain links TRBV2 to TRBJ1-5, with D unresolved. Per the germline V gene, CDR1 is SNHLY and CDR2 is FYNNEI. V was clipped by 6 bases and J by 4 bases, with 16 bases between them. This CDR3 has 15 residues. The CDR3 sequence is CASRGSTDLNQPQHF. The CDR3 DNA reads TGTGCCAGCAGAGGAAGCACAGACCTTAATCAGCCCCAGCATTTT.

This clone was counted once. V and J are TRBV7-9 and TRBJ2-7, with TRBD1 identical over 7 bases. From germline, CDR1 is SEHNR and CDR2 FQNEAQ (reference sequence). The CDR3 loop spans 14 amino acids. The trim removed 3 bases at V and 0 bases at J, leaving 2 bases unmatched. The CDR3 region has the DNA TGTGCCAGCAGCTTTAGGGACAGCTCCTACGAGCAGTACTTC. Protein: CASSFRDSSYEQYF.

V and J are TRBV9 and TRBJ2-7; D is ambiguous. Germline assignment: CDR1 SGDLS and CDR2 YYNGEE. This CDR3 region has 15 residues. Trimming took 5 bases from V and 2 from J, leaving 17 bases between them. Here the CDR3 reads CASSPTQTLAYEQYF. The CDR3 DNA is TGTGCCAGCAGTCCGACACAAACCCTCGCCTACGAGCAGTACTTC. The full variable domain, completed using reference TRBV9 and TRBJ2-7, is DSGVTQTPKHLITATGQRVTLRCSPRSGDLSVYWYQQSLDQGLQFLIQYYNGEERAKGNILERFSAQQFPDLHSELNLSSLELGDSALYFCASSPTQTLAYEQYFGPGTRLTVT.

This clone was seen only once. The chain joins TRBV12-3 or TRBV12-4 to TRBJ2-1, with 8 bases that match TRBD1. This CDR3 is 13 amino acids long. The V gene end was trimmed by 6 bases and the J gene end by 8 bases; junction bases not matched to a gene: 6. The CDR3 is CASRGTGWDEQFF. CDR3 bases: TGTGCCAGCAGGGGGACAGGATGGGATGAGCAGTTCTTC.

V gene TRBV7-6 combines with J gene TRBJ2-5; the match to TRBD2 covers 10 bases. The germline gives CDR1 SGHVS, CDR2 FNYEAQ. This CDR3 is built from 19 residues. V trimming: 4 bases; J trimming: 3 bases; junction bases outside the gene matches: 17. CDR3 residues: CASSSNPFSSGGGKETQYF. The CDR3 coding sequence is TGTGCCAGCAGCTCAAACCCCTTTTCTAGCGGGGGTGGGAAAGAGACCCAGTACTTC.

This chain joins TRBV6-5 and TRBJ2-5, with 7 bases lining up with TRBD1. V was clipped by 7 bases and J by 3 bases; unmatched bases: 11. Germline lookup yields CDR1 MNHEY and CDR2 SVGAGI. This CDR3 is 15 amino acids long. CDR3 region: CASKRHDRAEETQYF. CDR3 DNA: TGTGCCAGCAAACGTCATGACAGGGCCGAAGAGACCCAGTACTTC.

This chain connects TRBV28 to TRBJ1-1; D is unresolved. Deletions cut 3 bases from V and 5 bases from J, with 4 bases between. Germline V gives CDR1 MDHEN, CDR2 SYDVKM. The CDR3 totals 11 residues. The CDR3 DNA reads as TGTGCCAGCAGTTTTCGGACTGAAGCTTTCTTT. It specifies CASSFRTEAFF.

The DNA for the CDR3 is TGTGCCAGCAGCTTCGGCGGTGAAGCTTTCTTT. Translating gives CASSFGGEAFF. The chain carries TRBV5-6 and TRBJ1-1; D is unresolved. Germline V lookup: CDR1 SGHDT, CDR2 YYEEEE. The CDR3 runs 11 residues. The V end lost 2 bases, the J end lost 7 bases, and 6 bases lay between the germline ends. The full variable domain, completed using reference TRBV5-6 and TRBJ1-1, is DAGVTQSPTHLIKTRGQQVTLRCSPKSGHDTVSWYQQALGQGPQFIFQYYEEEERQRGNFPDRFSGHQFPNYSSELNVNALLLGDSALYLCASSFGGEAFFGQGTRLTVV.

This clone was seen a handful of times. The CDR3 region has the DNA TGTGCCAGCTCACCCTATTCAGGGGGCAATAATTCACCCCTCCACTTT. Amino acids: CASSPYSGGNNSPLHF. The chain uses TRBV18 and TRBJ1-6, with 8 bases aligning to TRBD1. CDR3 length equals 16 residues. V gave up 3 bases and J gave up 5 bases; unmatched junction bases: 6. CDR1 KGHSH and CDR2 LQKENI come from the germline V gene.

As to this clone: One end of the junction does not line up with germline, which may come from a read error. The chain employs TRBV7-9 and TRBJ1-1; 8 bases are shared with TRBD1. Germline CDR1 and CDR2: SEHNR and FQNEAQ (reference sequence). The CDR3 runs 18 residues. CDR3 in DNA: TGTGCCAGCAACTTACCTAGACAGGGGAAAATTGGGAACACTGAAGCTTTCTTT. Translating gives CASNLPRQGKIGNTEAFF.

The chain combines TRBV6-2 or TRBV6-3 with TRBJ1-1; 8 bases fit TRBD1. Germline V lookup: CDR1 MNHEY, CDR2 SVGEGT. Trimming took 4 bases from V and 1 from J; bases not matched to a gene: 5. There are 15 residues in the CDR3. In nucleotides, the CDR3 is TGTGCCAGCAGTTTCGGACAGGGCGCGAACACTGAAGCTTTCTTT. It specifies CASSFGQGANTEAFF.

The CDR3 DNA is TGTGCCAGCAGAGGGGTAGGGGTCGAGGTTGGAAACACCATATATTTT. Its protein product is CASRGVGVEVGNTIYF. The chain recombines TRBV3-1 (or the pseudogene TRBV3-2) with TRBJ1-3; a weak D match, TRBD1 (5 bases). This CDR3 contains 16 residues. Per the germline V gene, CDR1 is LGHDT and CDR2 is YNNKEL (reference sequence). Trimming took 6 bases from V and 3 from J, leaving 18 bases between them.

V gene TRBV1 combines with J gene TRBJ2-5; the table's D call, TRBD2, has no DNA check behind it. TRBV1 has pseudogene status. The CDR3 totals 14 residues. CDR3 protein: CTSSHYADQETQYF. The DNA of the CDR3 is TGCACCAGCAGCCATTACGCGGACCAAGAGACCCAGTACTTC.

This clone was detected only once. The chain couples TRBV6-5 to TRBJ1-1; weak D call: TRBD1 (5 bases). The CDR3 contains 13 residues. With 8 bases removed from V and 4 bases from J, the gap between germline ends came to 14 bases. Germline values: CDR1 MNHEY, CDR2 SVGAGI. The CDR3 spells CASRLVQGTEAFF. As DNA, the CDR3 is TGTGCCAGCCGACTCGTGCAGGGCACTGAAGCTTTCTTT.

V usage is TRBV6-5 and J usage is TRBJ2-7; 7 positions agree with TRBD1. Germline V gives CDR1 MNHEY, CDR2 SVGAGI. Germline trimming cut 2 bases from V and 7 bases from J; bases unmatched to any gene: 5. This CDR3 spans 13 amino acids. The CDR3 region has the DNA TGTGCCAGCAGTTACCCCGACAGGGAAGAGCAGTACTTC. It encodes CASSYPDREEQYF.

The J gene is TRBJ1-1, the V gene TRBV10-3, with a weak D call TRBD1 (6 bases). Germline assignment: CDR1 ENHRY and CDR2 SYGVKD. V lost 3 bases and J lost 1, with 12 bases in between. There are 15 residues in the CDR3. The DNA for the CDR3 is TGTGCCATCAGTGACCCGGGACACAGGAACACTGAAGCTTTCTTT. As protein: CAISDPGHRNTEAFF.

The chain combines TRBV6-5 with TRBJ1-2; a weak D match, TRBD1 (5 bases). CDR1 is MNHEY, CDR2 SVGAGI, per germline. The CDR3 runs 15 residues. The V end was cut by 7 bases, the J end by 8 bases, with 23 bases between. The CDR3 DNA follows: TGTGCCAGCATAACCTCGCAGGCAGGGAACAAAGGCTACACCTTC. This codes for CASITSQAGNKGYTF.

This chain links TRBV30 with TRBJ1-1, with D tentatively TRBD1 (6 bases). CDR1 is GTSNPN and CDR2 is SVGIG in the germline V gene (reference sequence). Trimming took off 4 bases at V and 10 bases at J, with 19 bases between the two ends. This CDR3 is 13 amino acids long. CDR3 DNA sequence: TGTGCCTGGAATTGGGGGCTTGCAGGGAGAGCTTTCTTT. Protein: CAWNWGLAGRAFF.

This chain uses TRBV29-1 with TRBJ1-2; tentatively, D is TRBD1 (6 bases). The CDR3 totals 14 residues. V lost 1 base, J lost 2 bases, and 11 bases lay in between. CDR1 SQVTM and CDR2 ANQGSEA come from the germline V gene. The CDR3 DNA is TGCAGCGTTGAAGTCCAGGGGAGAAACTATGGCTACACCTTC. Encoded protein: CSVEVQGRNYGYTF.

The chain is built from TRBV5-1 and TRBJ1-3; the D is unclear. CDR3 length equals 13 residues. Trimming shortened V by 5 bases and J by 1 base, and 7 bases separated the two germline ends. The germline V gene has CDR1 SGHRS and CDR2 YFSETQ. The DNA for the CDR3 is TGCGCCAGCAGGGAGAAGTCTGGAAACACCATATATTTT. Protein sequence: CASREKSGNTIYF.

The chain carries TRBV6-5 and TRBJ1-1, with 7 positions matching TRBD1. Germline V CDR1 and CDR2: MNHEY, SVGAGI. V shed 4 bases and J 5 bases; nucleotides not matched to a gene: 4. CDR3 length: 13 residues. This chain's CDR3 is CASSSRGHTEAFF. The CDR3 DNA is TGTGCCAGCAGTTCTAGGGGGCATACTGAAGCTTTCTTT.

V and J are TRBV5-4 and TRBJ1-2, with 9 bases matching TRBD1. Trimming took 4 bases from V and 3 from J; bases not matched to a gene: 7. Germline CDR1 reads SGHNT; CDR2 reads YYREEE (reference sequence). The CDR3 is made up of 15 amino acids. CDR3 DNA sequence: TGTGCCAGCAGCGGCCCGGGACAGGGCGACTATGGCTACACCTTC. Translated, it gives CASSGPGQGDYGYTF.

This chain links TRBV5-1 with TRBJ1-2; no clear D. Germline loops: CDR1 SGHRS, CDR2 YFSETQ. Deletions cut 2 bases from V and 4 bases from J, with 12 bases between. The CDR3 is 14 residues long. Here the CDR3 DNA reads TGCGCCAGCAGCTTAGGCGGTCGTACCTATGGCTACACCTTC. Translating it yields CASSLGGRTYGYTF.

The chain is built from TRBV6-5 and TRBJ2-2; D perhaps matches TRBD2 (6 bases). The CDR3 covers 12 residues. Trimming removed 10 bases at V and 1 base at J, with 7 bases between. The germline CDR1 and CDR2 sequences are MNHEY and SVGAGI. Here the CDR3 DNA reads TGTGCCACGGGACTGAACACCGGGGAGCTGTTTTTT. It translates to CATGLNTGELFF.